These T cell receptor beta chains were read from a single sample in a study of T cell responses to AZD1222 COVID-19 vaccine. This table comes from immunoSEQ multiplex PCR, and its TCRdb copy is limited to in-frame clones, with some not included. The sample lists 65,000 to 75,000 clones, about 88% occurring once. Source: peripheral blood, taken 28 days after the second dose of the MenACWY control vaccine. All receptors come from an adult who received the MenACWY meningococcal vaccine as a control. The CDR3 runs from the conserved cysteine through the conserved F or W. The D gene is left open where the match is weak. Expanded clones get a size class; other rows say once, few or many, or leave the size out.

clone size	V gene	D gene	J gene	CDR3 protein	CDR3 DNA
-	TRBV18	-	TRBJ1-1	CASSLRAEITEAFF	TGTGCCAGCTCACTCCGGGCAGAGATCACTGAAGCTTTCTTT
-	TRBV5-8	-	TRBJ1-5	CASSYRDQPQHF	TGTGCCAGCAGCTATAGAGATCAGCCCCAGCATTTT
-	TRBV11-3	-	TRBJ1-5	CASSLVHAPQTTPTQPQHF	TGTGCCAGCAGCTTAGTACACGCCCCCCAAACGACCCCAACTCAGCCCCAGCATTTT
-	TRBV5-5	-	TRBJ2-7	CASSLVYGRYSYEQYF	TGTGCCAGCAGCTTGGTGTATGGCAGGTATTCCTACGAGCAGTACTTC
-	TRBV28	TRBD2	TRBJ2-2	CASSLIREGTGELFF	TGTGCCAGCAGTTTAATCAGGGAGGGGACCGGGGAGCTGTTTTTT
-	TRBV6-1	TRBD1	TRBJ1-2	CASSEGTGGFRYGYTF	TGTGCCAGCAGTGAAGGGACAGGGGGCTTTCGCTATGGCTACACCTTC
-	TRBV27	TRBD1	TRBJ1-1	CASRRTGDTEAFF	TGTGCCAGCAGACGGACAGGGGACACTGAAGCTTTCTTT
-	TRBV7-2	-	TRBJ1-6	CASSFPGTGRSPLHF	TGTGCCAGCAGCTTTCCCGGGACTGGGCGGTCACCCCTCCACTTT
-	TRBV28	TRBD1	TRBJ1-4	CASTTGGWTNEKLFF	TGTGCCAGTACGACAGGGGGCTGGACTAATGAAAAACTGTTTTTT
-	TRBV19	-	TRBJ2-3	CASSITGTDTQYF	TGTGCCAGTAGTATCACTGGCACAGATACGCAGTATTTT
-	TRBV28	-	TRBJ1-2	CASRTGGYGYTF	TGTGCCAGCAGGACAGGAGGGTATGGCTACACCTTC
-	TRBV5-4	-	TRBJ1-1	CASSLVGVGAFF	TGTGCCAGCAGCTTGGTTGGGGTGGGAGCTTTCTTT
-	TRBV5-4	-	TRBJ2-1	CASSSTLYNEQFF	TGTGCCAGCAGCTCAACATTGTACAATGAGCAGTTCTTC
-	TRBV10-3	-	TRBJ1-1	CAIRGEIRNTEAFF	TGTGCCATCAGAGGGGAGATCCGGAACACTGAAGCTTTCTTT
-	TRBV25-1	-	TRBJ1-1	CASRGRMNTEAFF	TGTGCCAGCAGGGGCCGAATGAACACTGAAGCTTTCTTT
-	TRBV5-1	-	TRBJ2-7	CASSLDTTSGSYEQYF	TGCGCCAGCAGCTTGGATACGACCTCTGGCTCCTACGAGCAGTACTTC
-	TRBV3-1/TRBV3-2	-	TRBJ1-4	CASSQAWTGGEKLFF	TGTGCCAGCAGCCAAGCTTGGACCGGTGGTGAAAAACTGTTTTTT
-	TRBV28	TRBD1	TRBJ1-5	CATTTGGLRGQPQHF	TGTGCCACAACGACAGGGGGCCTTCGAGGGCAGCCCCAGCATTTT
-	TRBV6-1	-	TRBJ2-2	CASSEIFNLRGTGELFF	TGTGCCAGCAGTGAAATTTTCAACCTCCGGGGGACCGGGGAGCTGTTTTTT
-	TRBV9	TRBD1	TRBJ2-7	CASSPTGTGYNEQYF	TGTGCCAGCAGCCCCACCGGGACAGGGTACAACGAGCAGTACTTC
-	TRBV12-5	-	TRBJ1-2	CASGLYGDYGYTF	TGTGCTAGTGGTCTTTATGGGGACTATGGCTACACCTTC
-	TRBV7-2	TRBD1	TRBJ1-6	CASRTGQVNSPLHF	TGTGCCAGCAGGACGGGACAGGTTAATTCACCCCTCCACTTT
-	TRBV5-4	-	TRBJ2-7	CASSFHGAYEQYF	TGTGCCAGCAGCTTCCACGGGGCCTACGAGCAGTACTTC
-	TRBV5-6	TRBD1	TRBJ1-2	CASSSYRAGTGSRGYTF	TGTGCCAGCAGCTCTTATCGAGCCGGGACAGGCAGTAGGGGCTACACCTTC
-	TRBV30	-	TRBJ2-1	CAWSAWAMGDYNEQFF	TGTGCCTGGAGTGCCTGGGCAATGGGGGACTACAATGAGCAGTTCTTC
-	TRBV4-1	TRBD2	TRBJ2-7	CASSRTSGDTYEQYF	TGCGCCAGCAGCCGGACTAGCGGGGACACCTACGAGCAGTACTTC
-	TRBV2	TRBD1	TRBJ1-5	CASSELGQNNQPQHF	TGTGCCAGCAGTGAATTGGGACAGAACAATCAGCCCCAGCATTTT
-	TRBV11-1	TRBD2	TRBJ2-5	CASSSLAGAAPRTQYF	TGTGCCAGCAGTTCTCTAGCGGGGGCCGCACCGCGGACCCAGTACTTC
-	TRBV18	TRBD2	TRBJ2-6	CASSPTSGGLSSGANVLTF	TGTGCCAGCTCACCAACTAGCGGGGGGCTGAGCTCTGGGGCCAACGTCCTGACTTTC
-	TRBV27	-	TRBJ1-2	CASSSTVLYGYTF	TGTGCCAGCAGCTCGACAGTATTGTATGGCTACACCTTC
-	TRBV10-3	-	TRBJ1-2	CAISDGPNQLNYGYTF	TGTGCCATCAGTGACGGACCCAACCAGCTGAACTATGGCTACACCTTC
-	TRBV7-9	-	TRBJ1-5	CASSLSRGQPQHF	TGTGCCAGCAGCTTATCGAGGGGTCAGCCCCAGCATTTT
-	TRBV3-1/TRBV3-2	-	TRBJ2-7	CASSRLVQKIGEQYF	TGTGCCAGCAGCCGTTTGGTACAAAAGATCGGCGAGCAGTACTTC
-	TRBV2	TRBD1	TRBJ2-1	CASSDRDRNNEQFF	TGTGCCAGCAGTGACCGGGACAGAAACAATGAGCAGTTCTTC
-	TRBV14	-	TRBJ2-1	CASSQGPINEQFF	TGTGCCAGCAGCCAAGGGCCGATTAATGAACAGTTCTTC
-	TRBV28	TRBD1	TRBJ1-3	CASRTGSSGNTIYF	TGTGCCAGCAGGACAGGGAGCTCTGGAAACACCATATATTTT
-	TRBV12-5	-	TRBJ1-1	CASAQNAHREGEAFF	TGTGCTAGTGCCCAAAACGCACACCGAGAGGGTGAAGCTTTCTTT
-	TRBV3-1/TRBV3-2	TRBD2	TRBJ2-1	CASSQGLAGTPEQFF	TGTGCCAGCAGCCAAGGGCTAGCGGGGACTCCTGAGCAGTTCTTC
-	TRBV5-8	TRBD1	TRBJ2-7	CASSLGDRAGEQYF	TGTGCCAGCAGCTTGGGGGACAGGGCGGGGGAGCAGTACTTC
once	TRBV10-2	-	TRBJ2-7	CASTMTGPGEQYF	TGCGCCAGCACCATGACAGGCCCCGGCGAGCAGTACTTC
once	TRBV6-5	TRBD1	TRBJ2-7	CASSTGTGVAYEQYF	TGTGCCAGCAGCACCGGGACAGGGGTTGCCTACGAGCAGTACTTC
-	TRBV11-2	TRBD1	TRBJ2-1	CASSLWQGARNEQFF	TGTGCCAGCAGCTTATGGCAGGGGGCGCGCAATGAGCAGTTCTTC
few	TRBV12-3/TRBV12-4	-	TRBJ1-4	CASGPSGEKLFF	TGTGCCAGCGGGCCGTCCGGAGAAAAACTGTTTTTT
-	TRBV3-1/TRBV3-2	-	TRBJ1-2	CASSHAQGGYTF	TGTGCCAGCAGCCACGCACAAGGTGGCTACACCTTC
-	TRBV5-1	TRBD1	TRBJ2-7	CASSPSGQGSYEQYF	TGCGCCAGCAGCCCGAGCGGACAGGGCTCCTACGAGCAGTACTTC
-	TRBV14	-	TRBJ1-6	CASSQDLGTDESSYNSPLHF	TGTGCCAGCAGCCAAGATCTGGGGACGGACGAGAGCTCCTATAATTCACCCCTCCACTTT
-	TRBV5-1	-	TRBJ1-2	CASSSTPEYGYTF	TGCGCCAGCAGCTCCACCCCAGAGTATGGCTACACCTTC
-	TRBV7-9	TRBD1	TRBJ1-4	CASSPAGTVNEKLFF	TGTGCCAGCAGCCCCGCCGGGACAGTGAATGAAAAACTGTTTTTT
-	TRBV5-4	-	TRBJ2-1	CASSLVTNEQFF	TGTGCCAGCAGCTTGGTTACCAATGAGCAGTTCTTC
-	TRBV18	TRBD1	TRBJ2-7	CASSAQGASNDEQYF	TGTGCCAGCTCAGCACAGGGGGCTAGTAATGACGAGCAGTACTTC
-	TRBV3-1/TRBV3-2	-	TRBJ2-7	CASSNRAFEQYF	TGTGCCAGCAGTAATAGGGCGTTTGAGCAGTACTTC
once	TRBV27	TRBD1	TRBJ2-3	CASSSWAGGTDTQYF	TGTGCCAGCAGTTCATGGGCAGGGGGAACAGATACGCAGTATTTT
-	TRBV5-1	-	TRBJ1-2	CASSRDGIYGYTF	TGCGCCAGCAGCCGGGACGGGATCTATGGCTACACCTTC
-	TRBV28	-	TRBJ1-5	CASSLSNSNQPQHF	TGTGCCAGCAGTTTATCTAATAGCAATCAGCCCCAGCATTTT
-	TRBV18	-	TRBJ2-2	CASSPRATGTGELFF	TGTGCCAGCTCACCACGGGCAACCGGCACCGGGGAGCTGTTTTTT
-	TRBV11-2	TRBD2	TRBJ2-4	CASSYRGLAGQYIQYF	TGTGCCAGCAGCTACCGGGGACTAGCGGGACAGTACATTCAGTACTTC